This TCR beta chain emerged from a study of response to subunit inactivated influenza vaccine. Findings and caveats of the study: Researchers suggested that each seasonal influenza vaccination recruits few new T cells.

One entry per CDR3 protein, called by TCRdb with MiXCR from the RT-PCR reads. This table has just over 300,000 distinct CDR3 sequences, about 20% appearing once. This clonotype was observed a handful of times. Its antigen remains unknown. Sample: PBMCs from blood, taken 21 months after vaccination. The clonotype comes from a man aged 50 to 69 who received an inactivated influenza vaccine.

In DNA form, the CDR3 reads TGTGCCAGCAGCCGAGGACAGGGACCAGATACGCAGTATTTT. Translated, it gives CASSRGQGPDTQYF. The chain employs TRBV11-3 and TRBJ2-3; 8 positions agree with TRBD1. The CDR3 totals 14 residues. Germline lookup yields CDR1 SGHNT and CDR2 YENEEA. Unmatched junction bases numbered 5, after V lost 5 bases and J lost 4 bases.